This T cell receptor beta chain was obtained from a study of OX40 agonist ivuxolimab in advanced cancers. In the study overall: Of mixed ages from about 23 to 85 and averaging about 65 years, the group was just under 85% male. Three patients responded partially, comprising one with hepatocellular carcinoma and two with cutaneous melanoma. Study-level results: It was also the case that some nonresponders had low normalized T-cell clonal expansion.

Patients were ruled out by autoimmune disease history or systemic immunosuppression. The CDR3 is 13 residues long. Trimming took off 3 bases at V and 6 bases at J, with 12 bases between the two ends. Germline V gene sequence: CDR1 SNHLY, CDR2 FYNNEI. Concerning this clone itself: Its antigen remains unidentified.

This table comes from immunoSEQ multiplex PCR, and its TCRdb copy is limited to in-frame clones, with some not included. In the table there are nearly 80,000 clones, 91% of which are singletons. The origin of this receptor is an adult with an advanced solid tumor such as melanoma, head and neck, liver or kidney cancer. The V gene is TRBV2, the J gene TRBJ2-7; D possibly uses TRBD1 or TRBD2 (5 bases each). The source material was CD4+ or CD8+ T cells sorted from blood, sampled in a trial of the OX40 agonist ivuxolimab. Here the CDR3 reads CASSEGDLREQYF. The CDR3 DNA reads as TGTGCCAGCAGTGAGGGGGACCTTCGCGAGCAGTACTTC.